Below, one T cell receptor (beta chain) is given with its context. This sample was taken from a study of blood T cell repertoires in COVID-19. Clones were sequenced by immunoSEQ multiplex PCR, and TCRdb holds only the in-frame ones, with some missing. The repertoire has 160,000 or so clones, about 80% of them found once; the top ten carry about 3.4%. Germline CDR1 and CDR2: KGHSH and LQKENI. The CDR3 loop spans 13 amino acids. V lost 0 bases, J lost 3 bases, and 5 bases lay in between. The study drew participants aged roughly 18 to 95 years from about two dozen US areas. Self-reported history from a screening survey and questionnaire set each donor's cohort.

What was sequenced was PBMCs or T cells enriched from blood (not recorded which). The receptor was isolated from a woman aged 55-75 years who had recovered from COVID-19. This chain links TRBV18 with TRBJ1-1; tentatively, D is TRBD1 (5 bases). The CDR3 here is CASSPPGDTEAFF. In DNA, the CDR3 is TGTGCCAGCTCACCACCAGGGGACACTGAAGCTTTCTTT. The whole variable domain, filled in from reference TRBV18 and TRBJ1-1, reads NAGVMQNPRHLVRRRGQEARLRCSPMKGHSHVYWYRQLPEEGLKFMVYLQKENIIDESGMPKERFSAEFPKEGPSILRIQQVVRGDSAAYFCASSPPGDTEAFFGQGTRLTVV.